A single sample is the source of the 16 T cell receptor beta chains below, sequenced in a study of Ad26.COV2.S vaccination and SARS-CoV-2 variants. Treatment noted: 19 received Ad26.COV2.S at low or high dose, single or two shots; about 5 received placebo; per-sample allocation not given. Sample collection was performed on day 63 after the first vaccine or placebo injection. Sequenced by immunoSEQ multiplex PCR; TCRdb stores in-frame clones only, minus some. The sample includes roughly 320,000 clones, roughly 84% seen only once; the top ten take 3.4%. Source: peripheral blood, taken in a trial of Ad26.COV2.S vaccine versus placebo. The receptors derive from a person aged 18-65 years who received the Ad26.COV2.S COVID-19 vaccine or a placebo.

A remark on this clone: In the same sample, other DNA sequences code for this CDR3. The rearrangement joins TRBV9 to TRBJ2-2; D is ambiguous. CDR1 and CDR2 from the germline V gene are SGDLS and YYNGEE. The length of the CDR3 is 15 residues. The V gene lost 0 bases and the J gene lost 0 bases, with 6 bases spanning the gap. The CDR3 reads CASSVAAANTGELFF. As DNA, the CDR3 is TGTGCCAGCAGCGTAGCGGCGGCGAACACCGGGGAGCTGTTTTTT.

The count of this clone is one. The rearrangement joins TRBV9 to TRBJ2-1; D possibly uses TRBD1 or TRBD2 (5 bases each). Trimming removed 0 bases at V and 8 bases at J, with 18 bases between. Germline V CDR1 and CDR2: SGDLS, YYNGEE. This CDR3 is built from 16 residues. In DNA, the CDR3 is TGTGCCAGCAGCGTAGCCCCCTTTGGACGGGGCCATGAGCAGTTCTTC. This gives the protein CASSVAPFGRGHEQFF.

The rearrangement uses TRBV7-8 and TRBJ1-2; weak D call: TRBD1 (6 bases). Germline lookup yields CDR1 SGHVS and CDR2 FQNEAQ. The length of the CDR3 is 14 residues. The V gene lost 6 bases and the J gene lost 5 bases, with 16 bases spanning the gap. This CDR3 reads CASREDRGPYGYTF. The CDR3 coding sequence is TGTGCCAGCAGAGAGGACAGAGGACCTTATGGCTACACCTTC.

V and J are TRBV5-5 and TRBJ2-7, with no clear D. This CDR3 spans 14 amino acids. Germline CDR1 is SGHKS and CDR2 is YYEKEE (reference sequence). With 0 bases removed from V and 5 bases from J, the gap between germline ends came to 12 bases. The CDR3 DNA reads TGTGCCAGCAGCTTGGGGGCGCCGGGTCACGAGCAGTACTTC. Translated: CASSLGAPGHEQYF.

The chain has TRBV24-1 and TRBJ2-1; D perhaps matches TRBD1 (7 bases). The CDR3 loop spans 13 amino acids. The germline CDR1 and CDR2 sequences are KGHDR and SFDVKD. The V gene lost 9 bases and the J gene lost 7 bases, with 15 bases spanning the gap. The CDR3: CATSGGRNNEQFF. The CDR3 DNA follows: TGTGCCACCTCAGGGGGGCGAAATAATGAGCAGTTCTTC.

This clone came up once. The chain joins TRBV6-4 to TRBJ2-7, with 9 bases that match TRBD2. There are 14 residues in the CDR3. Germline V gene lookup returns CDR1 MRHNA and CDR2 SNTAGT. Trimming cost V 8 bases and J 4 bases; bases outside gene matches: 9. CDR3 protein: CASPQSGGPYEQYF. DNA for the CDR3: TGTGCCAGCCCTCAAAGCGGGGGGCCTTACGAGCAGTACTTC.

The chain combines TRBV2 with TRBJ2-1, with 7 bases fitting TRBD2. Germline loops: CDR1 SNHLY, CDR2 FYNNEI. CDR3 length equals 12 residues. V lost 8 bases and J lost 8; bases outside the gene matches: 6. CDR3 protein: CASEGGRDEQFF. The CDR3 region has the DNA TGTGCCAGCGAGGGAGGGCGGGATGAGCAGTTCTTC.

The chain combines TRBV9 with TRBJ1-1, with D tentatively TRBD1 (6 bases). Germline CDR1 SGDLS, CDR2 YYNGEE. V was clipped by 3 bases and J by 4 bases, with 13 bases between them. The CDR3 is 14 residues long. CDR3 amino acids: CASSASGQSTEAFF. As DNA, the CDR3 is TGTGCCAGCAGCGCCTCGGGACAATCCACTGAAGCTTTCTTT.

The chain is built from TRBV6-2 or TRBV6-3 and TRBJ2-7; 7 positions agree with TRBD1. CDR1 and CDR2 from the germline V gene are MNHEY and SVGEGT. Losses at the gene ends were 6 bases for V and 4 bases for J; bases not matched to a gene: 6. The CDR3 consists of 13 residues. The DNA for the CDR3 is TGTGCCAGCAGCTATACAGGGGTGTACGAGCAGTACTTC. The encoded protein is CASSYTGVYEQYF.

V and J are TRBV18 and TRBJ1-1; no firm D call. The CDR3 totals 15 residues. V was clipped by 2 bases and J by 0 bases, with 10 bases between them. Germline V gives CDR1 KGHSH, CDR2 LQKENI. The CDR3 loop is CASSPGLTVNTEAFF. The CDR3, as DNA: TGTGCCAGCTCACCAGGGCTCACGGTGAACACTGAAGCTTTCTTT.

The chain has TRBV5-8 and TRBJ1-1; no definite D call. The CDR3 runs to 12 residues. V lost 4 bases and J lost 0, with 4 bases in between. Per germline, CDR1 SGHTS and CDR2 YDEGEE. The CDR3 protein is CASSLLNTEAFF. DNA for the CDR3: TGTGCCAGCAGCCTACTGAACACTGAAGCTTTCTTT.

V usage is TRBV6-2 or TRBV6-3 and J usage is TRBJ2-2; 16 bases are shared with TRBD2. V shed 5 bases and J 4 bases; nucleotides not matched to a gene: 4. CDR1 and CDR2 (germline): MNHEY, SVGEGT. The CDR3 runs to 17 residues. CDR3 DNA sequence: TGTGCCAGCAGTCGGGGACTAGCGGGGGGGTTCACCGGGGAGCTGTTTTTT. It is translated as CASSRGLAGGFTGELFF.

The chain employs TRBV3-1 (or the pseudogene TRBV3-2) and TRBJ1-1; 7 bases match TRBD1. The CDR3 is 14 residues long. After removal of 1 base from V and 6 bases from J, the junction contained 5 bases not matched to a gene. Germline V lookup: CDR1 LGHDT, CDR2 YNNKEL (reference sequence). DNA for the CDR3: TGTGCCAGCAGCCAAGGACAGGGTTCCGCTGAAGCTTTCTTT. Translated: CASSQGQGSAEAFF.

J is TRBJ2-7 and V is TRBV18; 9 bases agree with TRBD1. Trimming took 11 bases from V and 3 from J; bases not matched to a gene: 11. The CDR3 covers 14 residues. The V gene's germline CDR1 is KGHSH and CDR2 LQKENI. The DNA of the CDR3 is TGTGCCGTTCTGGAATCGGACAGGGGCTACGAGCAGTACTTC. Translation gives CAVLESDRGYEQYF.

The chain has TRBV12-3 or TRBV12-4 and TRBJ1-1; possible D gene TRBD1, 5 bases. The CDR3 length is 13 residues. With 3 bases removed from V and 5 bases from J, the gap between germline ends came to 10 bases. The CDR3 region has the DNA TGTGCCAGCAGTTTTAATAGGGGTACTGAAGCTTTCTTT. The encoded protein is CASSFNRGTEAFF.

The chain couples TRBV6-2 or TRBV6-3 to TRBJ2-3; 9 bases agree with TRBD2. J lost 1 base, V lost 6 bases, and 5 bases had no gene match. The CDR3 consists of 15 residues. The germline V gene has CDR1 MNHEY and CDR2 SVGEGT. The CDR3 bases are TGTGCCAGCAGCCGACGGACTAGCGGCACAGATACGCAGTATTTT. The encoded protein is CASSRRTSGTDTQYF.